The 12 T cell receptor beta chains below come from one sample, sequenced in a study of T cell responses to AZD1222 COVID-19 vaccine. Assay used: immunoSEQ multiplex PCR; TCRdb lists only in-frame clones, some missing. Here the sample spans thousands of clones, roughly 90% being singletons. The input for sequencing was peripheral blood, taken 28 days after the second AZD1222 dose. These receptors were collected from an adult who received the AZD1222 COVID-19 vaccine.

The chain's CDR3 is CASREGGARRNIQYF. CDR3 sequence (DNA): TGTGCCAGCAGGGAGGGGGGGGCGCGAAGAAACATTCAGTACTTC. The V gene is TRBV2, the J gene TRBJ2-4, with D possibly matching TRBD2 (7 bases). The CDR3 consists of 15 residues. From germline, CDR1 is SNHLY and CDR2 FYNNEI. V was cut by 6 bases and J by 6 bases, with 18 bases left in between.

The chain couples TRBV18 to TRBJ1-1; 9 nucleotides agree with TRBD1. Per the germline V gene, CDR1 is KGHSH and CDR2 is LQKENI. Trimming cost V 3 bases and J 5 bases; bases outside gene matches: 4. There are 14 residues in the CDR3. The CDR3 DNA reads TGTGCCAGCTCACCTGACAGGGGGGGGACTGAAGCTTTCTTT. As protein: CASSPDRGGTEAFF. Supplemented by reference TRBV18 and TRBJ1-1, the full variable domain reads NAGVMQNPRHLVRRRGQEARLRCSPMKGHSHVYWYRQLPEEGLKFMVYLQKENIIDESGMPKERFSAEFPKEGPSILRIQQVVRGDSAAYFCASSPDRGGTEAFFGQGTRLTVV.

CDR3 DNA: TGTGCCAGCATCCCCATAGGGAGGGGTAGCACAGATACGCAGTATTTT. This sequence encodes CASIPIGRGSTDTQYF. V usage is TRBV6-2 or TRBV6-3 and J usage is TRBJ2-3, with 7 bases fitting TRBD2. The CDR3 consists of 16 residues. The V gene end was trimmed by 7 bases and the J gene end by 0 bases; junction bases not matched to a gene: 10. Germline assignment: CDR1 MNHEY and CDR2 SVGEGT.

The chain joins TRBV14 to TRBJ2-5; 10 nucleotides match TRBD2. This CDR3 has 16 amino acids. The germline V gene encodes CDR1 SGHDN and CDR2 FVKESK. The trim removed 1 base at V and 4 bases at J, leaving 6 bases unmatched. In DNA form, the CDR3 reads TGTGCCAGCAGCCAAGTAGCGGGAGGCCCCCGAGAGACCCAGTACTTC. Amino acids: CASSQVAGGPRETQYF.

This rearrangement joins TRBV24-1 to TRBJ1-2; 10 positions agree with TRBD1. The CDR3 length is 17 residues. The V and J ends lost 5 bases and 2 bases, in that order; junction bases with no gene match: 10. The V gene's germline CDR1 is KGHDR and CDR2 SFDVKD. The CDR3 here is CATSGPDRGPGNYGYTF. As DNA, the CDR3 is TGTGCCACCAGTGGCCCAGACAGGGGGCCGGGAAACTATGGCTACACCTTC.

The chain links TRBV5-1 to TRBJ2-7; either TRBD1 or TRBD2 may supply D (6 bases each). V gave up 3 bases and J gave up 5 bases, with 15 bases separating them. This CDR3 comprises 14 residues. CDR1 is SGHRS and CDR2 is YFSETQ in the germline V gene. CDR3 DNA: TGCGCCAGCAGCTCGATGGGGGCGGGAAACGAGCAGTACTTC. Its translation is CASSSMGAGNEQYF.

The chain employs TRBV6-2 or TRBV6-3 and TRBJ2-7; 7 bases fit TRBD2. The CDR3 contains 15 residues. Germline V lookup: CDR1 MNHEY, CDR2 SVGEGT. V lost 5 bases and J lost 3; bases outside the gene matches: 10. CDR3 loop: CASSPRGDASYEQYF. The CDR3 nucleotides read TGTGCCAGCAGTCCCCGGGGGGACGCAAGCTACGAGCAGTACTTC.

The CDR3 nucleotides read TGTGCCATCAGGGCAACAGGGGTCGAGCAGTACTTC. Its protein is CAIRATGVEQYF. The chain uses TRBV10-3 and TRBJ2-7; 7 bases are shared with TRBD1. Trimming at V came to 6 bases and at J to 6 bases, leaving 5 bases not matched to a gene. The CDR3 is 12 amino acids. Germline V gene lookup returns CDR1 ENHRY and CDR2 SYGVKD.

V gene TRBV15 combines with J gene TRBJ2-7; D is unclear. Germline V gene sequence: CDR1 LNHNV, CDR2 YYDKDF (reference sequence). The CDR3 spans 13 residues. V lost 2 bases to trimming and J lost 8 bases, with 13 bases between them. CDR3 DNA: TGTGCCACCAGCAGACGGGCAGACCCAAAGCAGTACTTC. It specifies CATSRRADPKQYF.

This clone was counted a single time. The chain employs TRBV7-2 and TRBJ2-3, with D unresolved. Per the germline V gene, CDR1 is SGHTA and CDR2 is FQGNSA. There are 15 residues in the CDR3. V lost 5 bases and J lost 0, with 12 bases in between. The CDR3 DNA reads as TGTGCCAGCAGCCGTCAGATAGGTAGCACAGATACGCAGTATTTT. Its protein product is CASSRQIGSTDTQYF.

CDR3 sequence (DNA): TGTGCCAGCAGCGGAGGACAGGGGCGCAATCAGCCCCAGCATTTT. Translation: CASSGGQGRNQPQHF. The rearrangement uses TRBV7-8 and TRBJ1-5; 9 bases map to TRBD1. V lost 5 bases to trimming and J lost 2 bases; unmatched junction nucleotides: 4. Germline loops: CDR1 SGHVS, CDR2 FQNEAQ. The CDR3 loop spans 15 amino acids.

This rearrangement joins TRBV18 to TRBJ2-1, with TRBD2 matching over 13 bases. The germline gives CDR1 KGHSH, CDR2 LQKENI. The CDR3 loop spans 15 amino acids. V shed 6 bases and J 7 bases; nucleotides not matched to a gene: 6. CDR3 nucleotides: TGTGCCAGCTCCGGACTAGCGGGAGTAGGGAATGAGCAGTTCTTC. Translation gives CASSGLAGVGNEQFF.